This is a list of T cell receptor beta chains from one sample in a study of siplizumab effects on memory and regulatory T cells. Assay: immunoSEQ multiplex PCR; the TCRdb copy retains only in-frame clones and omits some. The sample includes tens of thousands of clones, roughly 89% of them seen just once. The source material was CD8+ T cells sorted from blood. The origin of the receptors is a human donor in good health. Both conserved end residues are part of each CDR3. The D gene is left open where the match is weak. Only part of the rows carry a size: once, few, many, or a class if the clone is expanded.

D,V,J,size,CDR3,DNA
TRBD1,TRBV7-3,TRBJ1-1,NA,CASSYGTGLNTEAFF,TGTGCCAGCAGCTATGGGACAGGCTTGAACACTGAAGCTTTCTTT
NA,TRBV7-9,TRBJ2-7,NA,CASSLVPSGGLYEQYF,TGTGCCAGCAGCTTAGTACCCTCAGGGGGGCTCTACGAGCAGTACTTC
NA,TRBV7-9,TRBJ1-1,once,CASSFFGGDEAFF,TGTGCCAGCAGCTTTTTCGGGGGTGATGAAGCTTTCTTT
NA,TRBV4-1,TRBJ2-7,NA,CASSHSPPAPPYEQYF,TGCGCCAGCAGCCATTCCCCCCCAGCACCCCCCTACGAGCAGTACTTC
NA,TRBV29-1,TRBJ2-1,NA,CSVDPVSNEQFF,TGCAGCGTGGATCCTGTGTCCAATGAGCAGTTCTTC
NA,TRBV9,TRBJ1-1,few,CASSVVGTEAFF,TGTGCCAGCAGCGTAGTCGGCACTGAAGCTTTCTTT
NA,TRBV10-2,TRBJ2-7,NA,CASGFETEDPSYEQYF,TGCGCCAGCGGCTTTGAGACCGAAGACCCGTCCTACGAGCAGTACTTC
NA,TRBV29-1,TRBJ1-1,NA,CSVEVQGTEAFF,TGCAGCGTTGAAGTACAGGGCACTGAAGCTTTCTTT
NA,TRBV19,TRBJ2-1,NA,CASISSLYNEQFF,TGTGCCAGTATTTCCAGTCTCTACAATGAGCAGTTCTTC
NA,TRBV29-1,TRBJ2-7,NA,CSVTLLGGEQYF,TGCAGCGTAACCTTGCTAGGCGGCGAGCAGTACTTC
NA,TRBV18,TRBJ1-1,once,CASSPPRGMNTEAFF,TGTGCCAGCTCACCACCAAGGGGAATGAACACTGAAGCTTTCTTT
TRBD1,TRBV29-1,TRBJ1-1,few,CSVEGQGWTEAFF,TGCAGCGTTGAAGGACAGGGGTGGACTGAAGCTTTCTTT
TRBD2,TRBV30,TRBJ2-1,NA,CAWSFTSGSLREQFF,TGTGCCTGGAGTTTCACTAGCGGGAGTTTACGTGAGCAGTTCTTC
TRBD1,TRBV27,TRBJ1-4,NA,CASSPRQGISANEKLFF,TGTGCCAGCAGTCCGAGACAGGGAATATCGGCTAATGAAAAACTGTTTTTT
NA,TRBV7-8,TRBJ2-3,NA,CASSGPGVQSTDTQYF,TGTGCCAGCAGCGGCCCGGGGGTACAAAGCACAGATACGCAGTATTTT
TRBD1,TRBV7-9,TRBJ1-4,NA,CASRSPGQFDEKLFF,TGTGCCAGCAGAAGTCCGGGACAGTTCGATGAAAAACTGTTTTTT
NA,TRBV7-6,TRBJ2-7,NA,CASSLRDTSYEQYF,TGTGCCAGCAGCTTGCGGGACACCTCCTACGAGCAGTACTTC
NA,TRBV5-3,TRBJ2-6,NA,CARNQIGEQSRANVLTF,TGTGCCAGAAATCAGATTGGTGAACAAAGTCGGGCCAACGTCCTGACTTTC
NA,TRBV5-1,TRBJ2-3,NA,CASSLDSGVDTQYF,TGCGCCAGCAGCTTGGATTCTGGGGTAGATACGCAGTATTTT
NA,TRBV29-1,TRBJ2-1,NA,CSVGGGTGYLF,NA
NA,TRBV27,TRBJ2-7,NA,CAVGLVEQYF,TGTGCCGTTGGACTTGTTGAGCAGTACTTC
TRBD1,TRBV19,TRBJ1-4,NA,CASSAWPGQGVEGANEKLFF,TGTGCCAGTAGTGCATGGCCGGGACAGGGAGTTGAGGGCGCTAATGAAAAACTGTTTTTT
NA,TRBV9,TRBJ1-2,once,CASSVGGNYGYTF,TGTGCCAGCAGCGTAGGAGGGAACTATGGCTACACCTTC
TRBD1,TRBV6-6,TRBJ1-2,NA,CASSPDRPDGYTF,TGTGCCAGCAGCCCGGACAGGCCGGATGGCTACACCTTC
NA,TRBV27,TRBJ2-7,NA,CASSYSGFNEQYF,TGTGCCAGCAGTTACTCCGGGTTTAACGAGCAGTACTTC
NA,TRBV5-1,TRBJ1-1,NA,CASSLGRDMNTEAFF,TGTGCCAGCAGCTTGGGGCGGGACATGAACACTGAAGCTTTCTTT
NA,TRBV5-1,TRBJ2-7,NA,CASSFNSYEQYF,TGCGCCAGCAGCTTCAATAGCTACGAGCAGTACTTC
NA,TRBV11-2,TRBJ2-5,NA,CASSSDRTLKETQYF,TGTGCCAGCAGCTCAGATCGGACATTAAAAGAGACCCAGTACTTC
TRBD2,TRBV5-1,TRBJ2-1,NA,CASSFPGLAATGYNEQFF,TGCGCCAGCAGCTTCCCGGGACTAGCGGCCACTGGGTACAATGAGCAGTTCTTC
TRBD2,TRBV27,TRBJ2-7,NA,CASSLSWGGGPHEQYF,TGTGCCAGCAGTTTATCATGGGGCGGGGGGCCCCACGAGCAGTACTTC
NA,TRBV5-1,TRBJ2-7,NA,CASSLAPGYEQYF,TGCGCCAGCAGCTTGGCCCCGGGGTACGAGCAGTACTTC
NA,TRBV11-2,TRBJ1-1,NA,CASSMGISTYTEAFF,TGTGCCAGCAGCATGGGAATTAGTACGTACACTGAAGCTTTCTTT
TRBD2,TRBV6-4,TRBJ2-1,NA,CASKPLAGGPNEQFF,TGTGCCAGCAAACCACTAGCGGGAGGGCCGAATGAGCAGTTCTTC
NA,TRBV29-1,TRBJ2-3,NA,CSALDLHGTDTQYF,TGCAGCGCTCTGGACTTGCATGGGACAGATACGCAGTATTTT
NA,TRBV5-4,TRBJ1-1,NA,CASSRPTSGNTEAFF,TGTGCCAGCAGCCGACCGACATCGGGGAACACTGAAGCTTTCTTT
TRBD2,TRBV7-9,TRBJ2-1,NA,CASSLVSGREQFF,TGTGCCAGCAGCTTAGTTAGCGGGAGGGAGCAGTTCTTC
NA,TRBV10-3,TRBJ2-7,once,CAISAPPTGTSYEQYF,TGTGCCATCAGTGCTCCCCCTACAGGGACCTCCTACGAGCAGTACTTC
NA,TRBV9,TRBJ2-7,NA,CASSVGDEQYF,TGTGCCAGCAGCGTAGGGGACGAGCAGTACTTC
TRBD1,TRBV4-1,TRBJ2-7,NA,CASSQDPGQGNTYEQYF,TGCGCCAGCAGCCAAGATCCCGGACAGGGAAATACCTACGAGCAGTACTTC
TRBD1,TRBV30,TRBJ1-4,NA,CAWSEGQGNEKLFF,TGTGCCTGGAGTGAGGGACAGGGGAATGAAAAACTGTTTTTT
TRBD1,TRBV29-1,TRBJ1-2,NA,CSLWTGGSEGYTF,TGCAGCCTATGGACAGGGGGCTCAGAAGGCTACACCTTC
TRBD2,TRBV2,TRBJ2-7,NA,CASSDGLAGYYEQYF,TGTGCCAGCAGTGATGGTCTAGCGGGGTACTACGAGCAGTACTTC
NA,TRBV10-3,TRBJ1-2,NA,CAISEIGGYTF,TGTGCCATCAGTGAGATCGGTGGCTACACCTTC
NA,TRBV28,TRBJ1-1,once,CASSFARPEAFF,TGTGCCAGCAGTTTTGCCCGACCTGAAGCTTTCTTT
TRBD1,TRBV29-1,TRBJ2-1,NA,CSVPQGGSYNEQFF,TGCAGCGTACCACAGGGGGGATCCTACAATGAGCAGTTCTTC
NA,TRBV6-5,TRBJ2-5,NA,CASSYSARQYQETQYF,TGTGCCAGCAGTTACTCGGCTAGGCAGTACCAAGAGACCCAGTACTTC
NA,TRBV14,TRBJ2-1,NA,CASTLGGGPYNEQFF,TGTGCCAGCACCTTAGGGGGGGGACCCTACAATGAGCAGTTCTTC
TRBD2,TRBV13,TRBJ2-1,NA,CASSMTSGPVFIVHNEQFF,TGTGCCAGCAGCATGACTAGCGGGCCCGTTTTTATAGTACACAATGAGCAGTTCTTC
NA,TRBV14,TRBJ1-1,NA,CASSRNTEAFF,TGTGCCAGCAGCCGGAACACTGAAGCTTTCTTT
NA,TRBV6-1,TRBJ2-1,NA,CASRRRGVDEQFF,TGTGCCAGCAGGAGGAGGGGTGTGGATGAGCAGTTCTTC
TRBD2,TRBV9,TRBJ2-7,NA,CASSEGSGSYYEQYF,TGTGCCAGCAGCGAGGGGAGCGGGAGCTACTACGAGCAGTACTTC
TRBD1,TRBV7-6,TRBJ2-3,NA,CASSRGTGPYNTQYF,TGTGCCAGCAGCCGAGGGACAGGCCCATATAATACGCAGTATTTT
TRBD1,TRBV27,TRBJ1-1,NA,CASSFRGTGKAFF,TGTGCCAGCAGTTTTAGAGGGACAGGGAAAGCTTTCTTT
NA,TRBV7-6,TRBJ1-2,once,CASSHPGGDGYTF,TGTGCCAGCAGCCACCCCGGAGGGGACGGCTACACCTTC
TRBD2,TRBV5-6,TRBJ2-5,NA,CASSLMTSLETQYF,TGTGCCAGCAGCCTAATGACTAGCTTGGAGACCCAGTACTTC
NA,TRBV29-1,TRBJ2-7,NA,CSVEGNADEQYF,TGCAGCGTTGAAGGGAACGCCGATGAGCAGTACTTC
NA,TRBV19,TRBJ2-1,NA,CASSIDPNEQFF,TGTGCCAGTAGTATAGATCCCAATGAGCAGTTCTTC